Below, 29 T cell receptor beta chains from the same sample are listed, as sequenced in a study of T cell repertoires in cytomegalovirus infection. One entry per CDR3 protein results from TCRdb running MiXCR on the reads. The sample lists a few hundred thousand distinct CDR3 sequences, approximately 40% occurring once. Their antigen targets remain unknown. The material sequenced was cultured PBMCs, taken from culture after CMV antigen stimulation. These receptors were taken from a human donor in good health (CMV status not recorded). Some clones in this sample may be carry-over from other donors' samples.

The rearrangement uses TRBV10-3 and TRBJ2-7, with 13 nucleotides matching TRBD2. The length of the CDR3 is 15 residues. Germline-derived CDR1 and CDR2 are ENHRY and SYGVKD. The ends lost 2 bases at V and 2 bases at J; junction bases unmatched: 0. The CDR3 region has the DNA TGTGCCATCAGTGAGGGGACTAGCGGGACCTACGAGCAGTACTTC. This gives the protein CAISEGTSGTYEQYF.

This clonotype has just a few counts. This chain links TRBV5-1 with TRBJ2-5; D possibly corresponds to TRBD2 (7 bases). CDR1 and CDR2 from the germline V gene are SGHRS and YFSETQ. The CDR3 is made up of 16 amino acids. V gave up 4 bases and J gave up 5 bases, with 21 bases separating them. CDR3 region: CASSRTWRGGLETQYF. CDR3 nucleotides: TGCGCCAGCAGCAGAACCTGGAGGGGGGGCCTGGAGACCCAGTACTTC.

This clonotype was observed a handful of times. The chain recombines TRBV7-6 with TRBJ2-1, with 11 bases identical to TRBD2. Germline V gene lookup returns CDR1 SGHVS and CDR2 FNYEAQ. The CDR3 is 16 residues long. V shed 5 bases and J 4 bases; nucleotides not matched to a gene: 7. CDR3 bases: TGTGCCAGCAGCCATAGCGGGGGGGATATATACAATGAGCAGTTCTTC. This codes for CASSHSGGDIYNEQFF.

There are a few counts of this clonotype. The rearrangement uses TRBV4-2 and TRBJ2-1; 7 bases line up with TRBD2. This CDR3 is built from 15 residues. Germline trimming cut 4 bases from V and 3 bases from J; bases unmatched to any gene: 6. Germline V gene sequence: CDR1 LGHNA, CDR2 YNFKEQ. As DNA, the CDR3 is TGTGCCAGCAGCCCCTCGGGACTACACTACAATGAGCAGTTCTTC. It translates to CASSPSGLHYNEQFF.

The sample holds a few counts of this clonotype. The V gene is TRBV6-2 or TRBV6-3, the J gene TRBJ2-7, with 9 bases that match TRBD2. Germline V lookup: CDR1 MNHEY, CDR2 SVGEGT. V dropped 4 bases and J dropped 0; count of bases not matched to a gene: 10. The CDR3 runs 17 residues. The CDR3 DNA follows: TGTGCCAGCAGTTCCTCCCCCCTAGCGGGACGCTCCTACGAGCAGTACTTC. It specifies CASSSSPLAGRSYEQYF.

In this sample, this clonotype turned up a few times. The genes are TRBV7-2 and TRBJ1-1; 10 bases are shared with TRBD1. Trimming took 5 bases from V and 8 from J; bases not matched to a gene: 14. Germline CDR1 SGHTA, CDR2 FQGNSA. This CDR3 has 16 residues. The CDR3 coding sequence is TGTGCCAGCAGCAAGAGGTGGGACAGGGGCGAAGGGGAAGCTTTCTTT. Translating gives CASSKRWDRGEGEAFF.

J is TRBJ2-2 and V is TRBV12-3 or TRBV12-4, with D perhaps TRBD2 (5 bases). The CDR3 is 16 amino acids. Trimming removed 5 bases at V and 1 base at J, with 14 bases between. CDR3 sequence reads: CASSPGLTLNTGELFF. The CDR3 DNA reads as TGTGCCAGCAGTCCCGGACTGACCCTGAACACCGGGGAGCTGTTTTTT.

The J gene is TRBJ2-1, the V gene TRBV19, with TRBD2 matching over 9 bases. CDR3 size: 17 residues. The germline CDR1 and CDR2 sequences are LNHDA and SQIVND (reference sequence). Trimming took 6 bases from V and 7 from J; bases not matched to a gene: 16. The CDR3 is CASSPQATSGPRNEQFF. In DNA form, the CDR3 reads TGTGCCAGTAGCCCCCAAGCCACTAGCGGGCCGAGGAATGAGCAGTTCTTC.

DNA for the CDR3: TGTGCCAGCAGTTTAATATTGCAGCCCCAGCATTTT. It codes for CASSLILQPQHF. The chain links TRBV28 to TRBJ1-5; D ambiguous. Germline V gives CDR1 MDHEN, CDR2 SYDVKM. The CDR3 has 12 residues. V dropped 2 bases and J dropped 7 bases, with 6 bases sitting between them. Complete variable domain (other parts from reference TRBV28 and TRBJ1-5): DVKVTQSSRYLVKRTGEKVFLECVQDMDHENMFWYRQDPGLGLRLIYFSYDVKMKEKGDIPEGYSVSREKKERFSLILESASTNQTSMYLCASSLILQPQHFGDGTRLSIL.

The chain links TRBV7-2 to TRBJ1-1, with 7 bases fitting TRBD1. The germline V gene encodes CDR1 SGHTA and CDR2 FQGNSA. V lost 1 base to trimming and J lost 0 bases; unmatched junction nucleotides: 5. This CDR3 has 16 residues. Written as DNA, the CDR3 is TGTGCCAGCAGCTTAGTCCCTACAGGGGTGAACACTGAAGCTTTCTTT. Translation gives CASSLVPTGVNTEAFF.

J is TRBJ2-1 and V is TRBV5-4; D tentatively reads TRBD1 or TRBD2 (7 bases each). Trimming took 1 base from V and 8 from J, leaving 13 bases between them. The CDR3 loop spans 14 amino acids. CDR1 is SGHNT, CDR2 YYREEE, per germline (reference sequence). The CDR3 loop is CASSLPGGAHEQFF. CDR3 coding DNA: TGTGCCAGCAGCTTGCCAGGGGGGGCTCATGAGCAGTTCTTC.

Only a few counts were recorded for this clonotype. The J gene is TRBJ1-1, the V gene TRBV7-6, with D perhaps matching TRBD1 (6 bases). CDR1 SGHVS and CDR2 FNYEAQ come from the germline V gene. Trimming took 0 bases from V and 0 from J, leaving 17 bases between them. This CDR3 has 18 amino acids. CDR3 DNA: TGTGCCAGCAGCTTAGCCCCGCAGGGGTTAGGGGTGAACACTGAAGCTTTCTTT. Amino acid sequence: CASSLAPQGLGVNTEAFF.

The chain is built from TRBV6-6 and TRBJ2-5; the D gene is possibly TRBD1 (7 bases). The V and J ends lost 5 bases and 5 bases respectively, with 18 bases between them. Per germline, CDR1 MNHNY and CDR2 SVGAGI (reference sequence). The CDR3 extends over 15 amino acids. CDR3 sequence reads: CASSPLQGGAETQYF. Here the CDR3 DNA reads TGTGCCAGCAGTCCCCTCCAGGGGGGCGCGGAGACCCAGTACTTC.

The rearrangement uses TRBV7-2 and TRBJ2-4; 9 bases are a match to TRBD2. CDR3 length equals 15 residues. The germline V gene has CDR1 SGHTA and CDR2 FQGNSA. The junction had 9 bases not matched to a gene; V was cut back by 3 bases and J by 9 bases. The CDR3 sequence: CASSLVAGGGGIQYF. DNA of the CDR3: TGTGCCAGCAGCTTGGTGGCGGGAGGGGGGGGCATTCAGTACTTC.

This clonotype was counted a single time. The V call is TRBV6-1, the J call TRBJ1-5; no definite D call. Deletions cut 6 bases from V and 0 bases from J, with 12 bases between. This CDR3 has 15 residues. CDR1 MNHNS and CDR2 SASEGT come from the germline V gene. DNA for the CDR3: TGTGCCAGCAGCCATACAGATTATAGCAATCAGCCCCAGCATTTT. Protein product: CASSHTDYSNQPQHF.

In this sample, this clonotype turned up a few times. V is TRBV28 and J is TRBJ2-5, with 10 bases lining up with TRBD2. Germline V gene data show CDR1 as MDHEN and CDR2 as SYDVKM. The CDR3 has 12 residues. Trimming took 7 bases from V and 6 from J; bases not matched to a gene: 2. CDR3 nucleotides: TGTGCCAGCACTAGCGGGGGAAAGACCCAGTACTTC. The encoded protein is CASTSGGKTQYF. The full variable domain, in which reference TRBV28 and TRBJ2-5 provide the parts outside the CDR3, is DVKVTQSSRYLVKRTGEKVFLECVQDMDHENMFWYRQDPGLGLRLIYFSYDVKMKEKGDIPEGYSVSREKKERFSLILESASTNQTSMYLCASTSGGKTQYFGPGTRLLVL.

In this sample, this clonotype turned up a few times. The chain employs TRBV6-2 or TRBV6-3 and TRBJ2-1, with D unresolved. Germline V lookup: CDR1 MNHEY, CDR2 SVGEGT. The CDR3 extends over 13 amino acids. The germline V and J ends were trimmed by 0 bases and 9 bases, with 9 bases remaining between them. CDR3 DNA: TGTGCCAGCAGTTACTCAAGCAGGTTTGAGCAGTTCTTC. Translating gives CASSYSSRFEQFF.

The genes are TRBV2 and TRBJ2-7, with 8 bases identical to TRBD1. CDR1 and CDR2 from the germline V gene are SNHLY and FYNNEI. The CDR3 spans 11 residues. Trimming cost V 3 bases and J 12 bases; bases outside gene matches: 4. CDR3 region: CASSEDRVRYF. CDR3 nucleotide sequence: TGTGCCAGCAGTGAGGACAGGGTTCGGTACTTC.

This clonotype was detected many times. This chain joins TRBV7-2 and TRBJ1-5; 7 bases agree with TRBD1. The CDR3 is 15 residues long. Germline loops: CDR1 SGHTA, CDR2 FQGNSA. J gave up 2 bases and V 5 bases, and 6 bases lay outside the gene matches. The CDR3: CASSRNRGGNQPQHF. CDR3 nucleotides: TGTGCCAGCAGCCGAAACAGGGGTGGCAATCAGCCCCAGCATTTT.

The rearrangement joins TRBV6-5 to TRBJ1-6; the match to TRBD1 covers 7 bases. The CDR3 sequence is 15 residues long. V dropped 2 bases and J dropped 7; count of bases not matched to a gene: 5. In germline, CDR1 is MNHEY, CDR2 SVGAGI. In DNA, the CDR3 is TGTGCCAGCAGTTACGACAGGGTCGGGAATTCACCCCTCCACTTT. Amino acids: CASSYDRVGNSPLHF.

The chain has TRBV7-2 and TRBJ2-7; no clear D. The CDR3 is 12 residues long. Germline V gene lookup returns CDR1 SGHTA and CDR2 FQGNSA. V dropped 5 bases and J dropped 2 bases, with 7 bases sitting between them. The CDR3 protein is CASSPAAYEQYF. CDR3 bases: TGTGCCAGCAGCCCGGCGGCCTACGAGCAGTACTTC.

The V gene is TRBV28, the J gene TRBJ2-3; D is possibly TRBD1 or TRBD2 (5 bases each). Germline V gene lookup returns CDR1 MDHEN and CDR2 SYDVKM. The CDR3 has 13 residues. Trimming cost V 8 bases and J 1 base, with 10 bases left between them. This CDR3 is CASRDGGTDTQYF. The CDR3 bases are TGTGCCAGCCGGGACGGAGGCACAGATACGCAGTATTTT.

The V call is TRBV7-2, the J call TRBJ1-3; D remains unclear. Germline assignment: CDR1 SGHTA and CDR2 FQGNSA. The CDR3 extends over 16 amino acids. The V and J ends lost 1 base and 2 bases respectively, with 12 bases between them. CDR3 region: CASSLGLGNTGNTIYF. The DNA of the CDR3 is TGTGCCAGCAGCTTAGGCCTTGGGAATACTGGAAACACCATATATTTT. The full variable domain, rest sourced from reference TRBV7-2 and TRBJ1-3, is GAGVSQSPSNKVTEKGKDVELRCDPISGHTALYWYRQSLGQGLEFLIYFQGNSAPDKSGLPSDRFSAERTGGSVSTLTIQRTQQEDSAVYLCASSLGLGNTGNTIYFGEGSWLTVV.

This clonotype was counted only a few times. The genes are TRBV6-1 and TRBJ1-3; 7 nucleotides line up with TRBD1. V trimming: 8 bases; J trimming: 4 bases; junction bases outside the gene matches: 5. Germline V gene data show CDR1 as MNHNS and CDR2 as SASEGT. The CDR3 covers 13 residues. In nucleotides, the CDR3 is TGTGCCAGCGCTACACAGGGGGGAAACACCATATATTTT. Amino acids: CASATQGGNTIYF.

In this sample, this clonotype turned up many times. The genes are TRBV7-2 and TRBJ2-3; D gene uncertain. Trimming took 3 bases from V and 6 from J, leaving 7 bases between them. This CDR3 region has 12 residues. The germline gives CDR1 SGHTA, CDR2 FQGNSA. This CDR3 reads CASSLTGDTQYF. CDR3 sequence (DNA): TGTGCCAGCAGCTTGACGGGTGATACGCAGTATTTT.

The rearrangement links TRBV7-6 to TRBJ1-1; D is unclear. The CDR3 totals 14 residues. The V and J ends lost 5 bases and 1 base respectively, with 11 bases between them. Germline assignment: CDR1 SGHVS and CDR2 FNYEAQ. The CDR3 coding sequence is TGTGCCAGCAGCGATACACGGAAGAACACTGAAGCTTTCTTT. Translation: CASSDTRKNTEAFF.

The chain uses TRBV7-8 and TRBJ2-2; D possibly corresponds to TRBD2 (5 bases). The CDR3 spans 16 residues. V was pared by 1 base and J by 0 bases, with 9 bases between. Germline V gives CDR1 SGHVS, CDR2 FQNEAQ. The DNA for the CDR3 is TGTGCCAGCAGCTTAGTGAGGGAGCCGAACACCGGGGAGCTGTTTTTT. It encodes CASSLVREPNTGELFF.

The gene calls are TRBV6-2 or TRBV6-3 and TRBJ2-1; TRBD2 matches at 8 bases. J lost 6 bases, V lost 6 bases, and 10 bases had no gene match. CDR1 is MNHEY, CDR2 SVGEGT, per germline. This CDR3 has 15 residues. The chain's CDR3 is CASSIGGGKFNEQFF. CDR3 coding DNA: TGTGCCAGCAGCATCGGGGGGGGGAAGTTCAATGAGCAGTTCTTC.

This clonotype was seen only a few times. This chain uses TRBV28 with TRBJ2-1; D unresolved. The CDR3 is made up of 14 amino acids. CDR1 is MDHEN and CDR2 is SYDVKM in the germline V gene. V shed 5 bases and J shed 2 bases, with 10 bases lying between them. CDR3 nucleotide sequence: TGTGCCAGCAGTCACGGACCAACCTACAATGAGCAGTTCTTC. Translated, it gives CASSHGPTYNEQFF. Complete variable domain (other parts from reference TRBV28 and TRBJ2-1): DVKVTQSSRYLVKRTGEKVFLECVQDMDHENMFWYRQDPGLGLRLIYFSYDVKMKEKGDIPEGYSVSREKKERFSLILESASTNQTSMYLCASSHGPTYNEQFFGPGTRLTVL.